Below are 28 T cell receptor beta chains sequenced from a single sample in a study of CD8 T cells in Susac syndrome. Random hexamers were used to reverse transcribe roughly 0.45 to 1 ug of RNA. TCRdb passed the immunoSEQ multiplex PCR reads through MiXCR, listing each CDR3 protein once. The sample gives under 80,000 distinct CDR3 sequences, approximately 94% of which show up once; 0.35% to 0.5% is in the top ten. The sample was CD8+ T cells from PBMCs. These receptors originate from a human donor with multiple sclerosis.

V is TRBV9 and J is TRBJ2-2, with D possibly TRBD1 on 6 matching bases. Per the germline V gene, CDR1 is SGDLS and CDR2 is YYNGEE. V was trimmed by 4 bases and J by 6 bases, leaving 22 bases between them. The CDR3 totals 17 residues. CDR3 coding DNA: TGTGCCAGCAGCCCACCCCAGGGGCCCTCAAACCCCGGGGAGCTGTTTTTT. Its protein product is CASSPPQGPSNPGELFF.

CDR3 sequence reads: CASSPWTGSQAFF. The CDR3 DNA reads as TGTGCCAGCAGCCCCTGGACAGGGAGCCAAGCTTTCTTT. The V gene is TRBV5-6, the J gene TRBJ1-1; 8 positions match TRBD1. Per the germline V gene, CDR1 is SGHDT and CDR2 is YYEEEE. The length of the CDR3 is 13 residues. Germline trimming cut 4 bases from V and 9 bases from J; bases unmatched to any gene: 8.

The chain's CDR3 is CSVETGRGAVYNEQFF. CDR3 bases: TGCAGCGTTGAAACCGGGAGGGGGGCTGTCTACAATGAGCAGTTCTTC. The rearrangement links TRBV29-1 to TRBJ2-1; TRBD2 aligns across 8 bases. Germline V gene lookup returns CDR1 SQVTM and CDR2 ANQGSEA. The CDR3 has 16 amino acids. V shed 2 bases and J 3 bases; nucleotides not matched to a gene: 9.

The CDR3 sequence: CASSATGTREYNEQFF. The CDR3 nucleotides read TGTGCCAGCAGCGCGACCGGGACGAGAGAGTATAATGAGCAGTTCTTC. The genes are TRBV5-5 and TRBJ2-1; D possibly matches TRBD1 or TRBD2 (5 bases each). Germline CDR1 SGHKS, CDR2 YYEKEE (reference sequence). The V end lost 4 bases, the J end lost 7 bases, and 21 bases lay between the germline ends. The CDR3 spans 16 residues.

The chain has TRBV19 and TRBJ2-7, with 7 bases matching TRBD2. J gave up 3 bases and V 6 bases, and 11 bases lay outside the gene matches. The germline V gene encodes CDR1 LNHDA and CDR2 SQIVND (reference sequence). The CDR3 extends over 15 amino acids. The CDR3 bases are TGTGCCAGTAGGTTGGGAGGGACGCGAAACTACGAGCAGTACTTC. The encoded protein is CASRLGGTRNYEQYF. The whole variable domain, remainder taken from reference TRBV19 and TRBJ2-7, is DGGITQSPKYLFRKEGQNVTLSCEQNLNHDAMYWYRQDPGQGLRLIYYSQIVNDFQKGDIAEGYSVSREKKESFPLTVTSAQKNPTAFYLCASRLGGTRNYEQYFGPGTRLTVT.

V gene TRBV5-4 combines with J gene TRBJ2-7; D is unclear. The CDR3 is 13 amino acids. CDR1 and CDR2 from the germline V gene are SGHNT and YYREEE (reference sequence). Trimming removed 4 bases from V and 2 bases from J, with 10 bases in between. CDR3 region: CASSPGLPYEQYF. The CDR3 bases are TGTGCCAGCAGCCCGGGCCTTCCCTACGAGCAGTACTTC.

This chain uses TRBV10-3 with TRBJ2-7; D remains unclear. This CDR3 spans 13 amino acids. Germline V gene sequence: CDR1 ENHRY, CDR2 SYGVKD. V lost 2 bases to trimming and J lost 2 bases, with 7 bases between them. In nucleotides, the CDR3 is TGTGCCATCAGTGAGGGGATCCCCTACGAGCAGTACTTC. It codes for CAISEGIPYEQYF.

The table lists this clonotype with a count of one. The chain uses TRBV3-1 and TRBJ2-3; TRBD2 agrees at 13 bases. The CDR3 sequence is 21 residues long. Germline CDR1 and CDR2: LGHDT and YNNKEL (reference sequence). Trimming cost V 0 bases and J 1 base; bases outside gene matches: 13. The CDR3, as DNA: TGTGCCAGCAGCCAAGAATTTGGAGGACTAGCGGGGGCCTCGGGCACAGATACGCAGTATTTT. Its protein is CASSQEFGGLAGASGTDTQYF.

This clonotype was recorded once. The chain couples TRBV14 to TRBJ2-5; 7 bases are a match to TRBD2. V lost 0 bases to trimming and J lost 1 base; unmatched junction nucleotides: 5. The CDR3 is 16 residues long. The V gene's germline CDR1 is SGHDN and CDR2 FVKESK. The CDR3 nucleotides are TGTGCCAGCAGCCAAGAACCTAGCGGCTTCCAAGAGACCCAGTACTTC. Protein: CASSQEPSGFQETQYF.

The chain links TRBV19 to TRBJ2-1, with TRBD2 matching 9 bases. CDR1 LNHDA and CDR2 SQIVND come from the germline V gene (reference sequence). The V segment lost 5 bases and the J segment 7 bases; nucleotides outside the gene matches: 9. The CDR3 is 15 amino acids. The CDR3: CASSQTSGSGNEQFF. CDR3 DNA: TGTGCCAGTAGTCAGACTAGCGGTTCGGGGAATGAGCAGTTCTTC. Variable domain in full (rest from reference TRBV19 and TRBJ2-1): DGGITQSPKYLFRKEGQNVTLSCEQNLNHDAMYWYRQDPGQGLRLIYYSQIVNDFQKGDIAEGYSVSREKKESFPLTVTSAQKNPTAFYLCASSQTSGSGNEQFFGPGTRLTVL.

V usage is TRBV27 and J usage is TRBJ2-7, with a weak D call TRBD2 (5 bases). The CDR3 has 15 residues. Deletions cut 4 bases from V and 6 bases from J, with 19 bases between. Per the germline V gene, CDR1 is MNHEY and CDR2 is SMNVEV (reference sequence). The CDR3 region is CASSSLEGLSSEQYF. The DNA for the CDR3 is TGTGCCAGCAGTTCCCTTGAGGGCCTTTCGTCCGAGCAGTACTTC.

This chain links TRBV2 with TRBJ1-1; 7 bases fit TRBD1. CDR3 length: 14 residues. Unmatched junction bases numbered 11, after V lost 9 bases and J lost 4 bases. Germline-derived CDR1 and CDR2 are SNHLY and FYNNEI. The CDR3 sequence is CASFSGGTGTEAFF. CDR3 coding DNA: TGTGCCAGTTTTTCAGGGGGGACGGGCACTGAAGCTTTCTTT.

The gene calls are TRBV24-1 and TRBJ2-1, with 13 bases fitting TRBD2. With V trimmed by 4 bases and J by 9 bases, 8 bases remained unmatched. Germline assignment: CDR1 KGHDR and CDR2 SFDVKD. The CDR3 runs 16 residues. In DNA form, the CDR3 reads TGTGCCACCAGTGACGATCGGACTAGCGGGAGAGGTGAGCAGTTCTTC. Amino acids: CATSDDRTSGRGEQFF.

The J gene is TRBJ2-1, the V gene TRBV4-1; TRBD1 or TRBD2 may be the D gene (5 bases each). Between the trimmed V and J ends, which lost 0 bases and 9 bases, there was a span of 15 bases. The CDR3 sequence is 15 residues long. CDR1 and CDR2 (germline): MGHRA, YSYEKL. Here the CDR3 reads CASSQDYTYGTEQFF. CDR3 in DNA: TGCGCCAGCAGCCAAGATTACACCTACGGGACTGAGCAGTTCTTC.

This clonotype was seen just once. V is TRBV7-9 and J is TRBJ2-5; 7 nucleotides match TRBD2. After removal of 3 bases from V and 1 base from J, the junction contained 2 bases not matched to a gene. The germline V gene has CDR1 SEHNR and CDR2 FQNEAQ (reference sequence). The CDR3 is made up of 14 amino acids. The CDR3 reads CASSLTSLQETQYF. The DNA of the CDR3 is TGTGCCAGCAGCTTGACTAGCCTCCAAGAGACCCAGTACTTC.

The chain uses TRBV5-6 and TRBJ2-1; D perhaps matches TRBD2 (7 bases). The length of the CDR3 is 15 residues. Trimming took off 4 bases at V and 6 bases at J, with 17 bases between the two ends. Germline lookup yields CDR1 SGHDT and CDR2 YYEEEE. This CDR3 is CASSHLRGGFNEQFF. CDR3 coding DNA: TGTGCCAGCAGCCACCTAAGGGGGGGGTTCAATGAGCAGTTCTTC.

This chain links TRBV19 with TRBJ1-1, with no clear D. CDR1 LNHDA and CDR2 SQIVND come from the germline V gene (reference sequence). The CDR3 runs to 16 residues. The V and J ends lost 3 bases and 4 bases respectively, with 18 bases between them. For the CDR3, the DNA is TGTGCCAGTAGTATTGTCCACCGAGCAGAGGGCACTGAAGCTTTCTTT. Its translation: CASSIVHRAEGTEAFF.

The J gene is TRBJ2-7, the V gene TRBV6-2 or TRBV6-3; D unresolved. The germline CDR1 and CDR2 sequences are MNHEY and SVGEGT. V lost 0 bases and J 0 bases, leaving 3 bases between the germline ends. The CDR3 covers 13 residues. The CDR3 is CASSYSYSYEQYF. The CDR3 DNA reads TGTGCCAGCAGTTACTCTTACTCCTACGAGCAGTACTTC.

This chain connects TRBV6-6 to TRBJ2-7; D not certain. CDR3 length: 15 residues. Deletions cut 5 bases from V and 0 bases from J, with 14 bases between. The germline CDR1 and CDR2 sequences are MNHNY and SVGAGI (reference sequence). CDR3 nucleotides: TGTGCCAGCAGTGCCCGCATGCACCGCTCCTACGAGCAGTACTTC. It is translated as CASSARMHRSYEQYF.

The rearrangement uses TRBV7-9 and TRBJ2-4, with D possibly called TRBD1 or TRBD2 (5 bases each). The CDR3 spans 12 residues. Trimming removed 4 bases at V and 5 bases at J, with 6 bases between. Germline values: CDR1 SEHNR, CDR2 FQNEAQ (reference sequence). The CDR3 DNA reads TGTGCCAGCAGCTCGGGACAAAACATTCAGTACTTC. This encodes CASSSGQNIQYF. Full variable domain (rest looked up from reference TRBV7-9 and TRBJ2-4): DTGVSQNPRHKITKRGQNVTFRCDPISEHNRLYWYRQTLGQGPEFLTYFQNEAQLEKSRLLSDRFSAERPKGSFSTLEIQRTEQGDSAMYLCASSSGQNIQYFGAGTRLSVL.

This rearrangement joins TRBV13 to TRBJ2-7; TRBD2 is a possible D gene (7 bases). CDR1 and CDR2 from the germline V gene are PRHDT and FYEKMQ (reference sequence). The germline V and J ends were trimmed by 5 bases and 7 bases, with 18 bases remaining between them. There are 14 residues in the CDR3. For the CDR3, the DNA is TGTGCCAGCAGCCTCCTGGGGGGGGCTCAGGAGCAGTACTTC. Its translation: CASSLLGGAQEQYF.

CDR3 nucleotide sequence: TGTGCCAGCCTGCGATCTTATGGGGTCGCTGAAGCTTTCTTT. This translates into CASLRSYGVAEAFF. This rearrangement joins TRBV12-3 or TRBV12-4 to TRBJ1-1; D is undetermined. V was clipped by 8 bases and J by 6 bases, with 19 bases between them. This CDR3 is 14 amino acids long.

The gene calls are TRBV3-1 and TRBJ2-7; 9 bases agree with TRBD1. V lost 3 bases to trimming and J lost 3 bases; unmatched junction nucleotides: 3. CDR3 size: 14 residues. Germline V gene lookup returns CDR1 LGHDT and CDR2 YNNKEL (reference sequence). The CDR3 loop is CASSHGTGRYEQYF. The CDR3 DNA sequence: TGTGCCAGCAGCCACGGGACAGGGCGCTACGAGCAGTACTTC.

The rearrangement uses TRBV7-9 and TRBJ2-7, with D maybe TRBD2 (6 bases). The CDR3 runs to 14 residues. Germline CDR1 SEHNR, CDR2 FQNEAQ (reference sequence). The V and J ends lost 5 bases and 3 bases respectively, with 14 bases between them. CDR3 residues: CASSARPSVYEQYF. CDR3 sequence (DNA): TGTGCCAGCAGCGCGCGGCCTAGCGTCTACGAGCAGTACTTC.

The chain uses TRBV9 and TRBJ2-1, with 12 bases that match TRBD2. Trimming cost V 0 bases and J 8 bases; bases outside gene matches: 9. Per the germline V gene, CDR1 is SGDLS and CDR2 is YYNGEE. CDR3 length equals 17 residues. DNA of the CDR3: TGTGCCAGCAGCGTAGAGGCTAGCGGGGGGGCCAGCGATGAGCAGTTCTTC. This translates into CASSVEASGGASDEQFF.

The CDR3 loop reads CASSFSLAGVRTDTQYF. The CDR3 DNA sequence: TGTGCCAGCAGTTTTTCCCTAGCGGGAGTAAGGACAGATACGCAGTATTTT. The J gene is TRBJ2-3, the V gene TRBV28; 10 bases are a match to TRBD2. The CDR3 has 17 residues. With V trimmed by 3 bases and J by 3 bases, 9 bases remained unmatched. Germline-derived CDR1 and CDR2 are MDHEN and SYDVKM. The full variable domain, rest sourced from reference TRBV28 and TRBJ2-3, is DVKVTQSSRYLVKRTGEKVFLECVQDMDHENMFWYRQDPGLGLRLIYFSYDVKMKEKGDIPEGYSVSREKKERFSLILESASTNQTSMYLCASSFSLAGVRTDTQYFGPGTRLTVL.

The chain joins TRBV4-1 to TRBJ2-2; unclear D gene. This CDR3 has 14 residues. The germline CDR1 and CDR2 sequences are MGHRA and YSYEKL. Trimming pared 0 bases from V and 4 bases from J, leaving 6 bases between. The CDR3 loop reads CASSQDPSTGELFF. CDR3 in DNA: TGCGCCAGCAGCCAAGATCCAAGCACCGGGGAGCTGTTTTTT.

The gene calls are TRBV10-3 and TRBJ2-1; D might be TRBD1 or TRBD2, each matching 5 bases. Between the trimmed V and J ends, which lost 2 bases and 10 bases, there was a span of 18 bases. This CDR3 is built from 15 residues. Germline CDR1 is ENHRY and CDR2 is SYGVKD. CDR3 sequence: CAISEVRGLAAEQFF. Written as DNA, the CDR3 is TGTGCCATCAGTGAGGTGAGGGGCCTAGCTGCCGAGCAGTTCTTC.